This TCR beta chain was identified during a study of T cell repertoires and HLA-DP antigens. About the study: DNA input averaged roughly 210 ng in sorted CD137+CD4+ and about 1,300 ng in pre-culture CD4+.

Study-wide points: A non-physiological HeLa system presented antigen to total CD4+ responders. Against one allele, clones undetected before culture averaged about 34%; against the other, under 65%.

A note on this clone: Its cognate antigen is unknown.

Untouched CD4+ T cells were isolated by negative selection, averaging about 98% purity. Profiling relied on immunoSEQ multiplex PCR, and the TCRdb table lists in-frame clones only, not all of them. This table holds some 89,000 clones, about 89% found once. This clonotype was obtained from a man between 50 and 59 years old in good health and CMV-seronegative. Sequencing input: CD4+ T cells from PBMCs.

CDR3 in DNA: TGTGCCAGCTCAATCGACAGAAACACTGAAGCTTTCTTT. Amino acids: CASSIDRNTEAFF. V gene TRBV18 combines with J gene TRBJ1-1; TRBD1 is a possible D gene (5 bases). The V gene lost 5 bases and the J gene lost 2 bases, with 9 bases spanning the gap. This CDR3 region has 13 residues. Germline CDR1 KGHSH, CDR2 LQKENI. Full variable domain (remainder filled in from reference TRBV18 and TRBJ1-1): NAGVMQNPRHLVRRRGQEARLRCSPMKGHSHVYWYRQLPEEGLKFMVYLQKENIIDESGMPKERFSAEFPKEGPSILRIQQVVRGDSAAYFCASSIDRNTEAFFGQGTRLTVV.